This T cell receptor (beta chain) was sequenced for a study of molecular identifiers for immune sequencing clone quantification. CDR3 length: 12 residues. CDR1 is MGHRA and CDR2 is YSYEKL in the germline V gene. The V segment lost 0 bases and the J segment 12 bases; nucleotides outside the gene matches: 2. A single record per CDR3 protein comes from TCRdb applying MiXCR to the PCR reads. The sample records about 630,000 distinct CDR3 sequences, 25% being singletons. There are a few counts of this clonotype. Its cognate antigen is unknown. Sorting recovered naive CD8 T cells on a CD8+CD4-CCR7+CD45RA+ profile. General study points: Underestimation of highly expanded clone sizes could arise where identical TCR molecules share a barcode. Clones carrying above 20 RNA copies accounted for over 97% of effector molecules, under 1% in naive cells.

Sequenced sample: naive CD8+ T cells from blood, with Jurkat cell RNA spiked in. Subset of the sample: FACS-sorted CD8+CD4-CCR7+CD45RA+ naive T cells. The chain joins TRBV4-1 to TRBJ2-1, with 7 bases aligning to TRBD1. The TCR originated in a human donor in good health. Some libraries in this study had Jurkat cell RNA spiked in. The CDR3 coding sequence is TGCGCCAGCAGCCAAGACCGGACAGGGCAGTTCTTC. Its translation: CASSQDRTGQFF.